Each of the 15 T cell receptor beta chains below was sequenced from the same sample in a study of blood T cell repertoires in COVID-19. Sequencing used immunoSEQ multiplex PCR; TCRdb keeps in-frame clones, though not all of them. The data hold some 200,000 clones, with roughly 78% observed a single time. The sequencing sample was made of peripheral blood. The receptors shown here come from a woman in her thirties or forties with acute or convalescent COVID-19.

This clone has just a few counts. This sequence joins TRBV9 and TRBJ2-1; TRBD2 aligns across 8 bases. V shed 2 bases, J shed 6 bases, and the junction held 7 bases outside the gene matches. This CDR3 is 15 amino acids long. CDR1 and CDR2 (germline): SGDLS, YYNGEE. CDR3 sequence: CASSVTSGAFNEQFF. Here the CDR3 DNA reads TGTGCCAGCAGCGTTACTAGCGGCGCCTTCAATGAGCAGTTCTTC.

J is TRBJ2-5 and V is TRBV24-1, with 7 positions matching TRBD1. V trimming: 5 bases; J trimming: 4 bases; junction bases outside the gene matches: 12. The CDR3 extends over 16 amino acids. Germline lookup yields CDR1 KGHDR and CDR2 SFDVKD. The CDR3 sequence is CATSAGVQGYGETQYF. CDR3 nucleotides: TGTGCCACCAGTGCCGGGGTACAGGGGTATGGAGAGACCCAGTACTTC.

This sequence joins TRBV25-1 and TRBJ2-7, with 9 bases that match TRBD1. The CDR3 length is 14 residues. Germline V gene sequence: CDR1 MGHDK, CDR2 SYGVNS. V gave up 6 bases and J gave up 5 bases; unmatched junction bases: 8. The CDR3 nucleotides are TGTGCCAGCAGCATCGGGACAGGGAGGAACGAGCAGTACTTC. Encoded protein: CASSIGTGRNEQYF.

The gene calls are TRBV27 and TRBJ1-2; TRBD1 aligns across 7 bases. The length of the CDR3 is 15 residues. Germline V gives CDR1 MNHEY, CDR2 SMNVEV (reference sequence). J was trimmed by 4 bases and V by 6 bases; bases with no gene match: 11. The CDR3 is CASRRDRDGFYGYTF. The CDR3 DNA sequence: TGTGCCAGCAGACGCGACAGGGATGGGTTCTATGGCTACACCTTC.

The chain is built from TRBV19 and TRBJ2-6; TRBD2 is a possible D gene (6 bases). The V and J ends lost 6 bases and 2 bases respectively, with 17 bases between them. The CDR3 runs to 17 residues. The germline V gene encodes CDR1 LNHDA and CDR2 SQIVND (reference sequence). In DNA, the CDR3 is TGTGCCAGTAGCCCTCCGGTGCGGGGTGCTGGGGCCAACGTCCTGACTTTC. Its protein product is CASSPPVRGAGANVLTF.

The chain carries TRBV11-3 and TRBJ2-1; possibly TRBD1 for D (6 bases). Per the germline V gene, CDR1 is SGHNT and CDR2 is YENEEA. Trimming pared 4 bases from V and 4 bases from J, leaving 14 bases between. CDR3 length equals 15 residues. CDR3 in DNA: TGTGCCAGCAGCTCTAGGACAGCAGAGTACAATGAGCAGTTCTTC. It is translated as CASSSRTAEYNEQFF.

CDR3 in amino acids: CASSYAGTGLVTEAFF. The DNA of the CDR3 is TGTGCCAGCAGTTACGCCGGGACAGGGTTAGTCACTGAAGCTTTCTTT. The genes are TRBV6-2 or TRBV6-3 and TRBJ1-1, with 9 bases aligning to TRBD1. Germline CDR1 reads MNHEY; CDR2 reads SVGEGT. J gave up 4 bases and V 2 bases, and 8 bases lay outside the gene matches. The CDR3 totals 16 residues.

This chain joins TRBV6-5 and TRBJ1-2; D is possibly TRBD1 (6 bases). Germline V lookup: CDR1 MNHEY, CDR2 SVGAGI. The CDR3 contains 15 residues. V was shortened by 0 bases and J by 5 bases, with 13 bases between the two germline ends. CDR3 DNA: TGTGCCAGCAGTTACTCAGGCCAGGGGATATATGGCTACACCTTC. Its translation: CASSYSGQGIYGYTF.

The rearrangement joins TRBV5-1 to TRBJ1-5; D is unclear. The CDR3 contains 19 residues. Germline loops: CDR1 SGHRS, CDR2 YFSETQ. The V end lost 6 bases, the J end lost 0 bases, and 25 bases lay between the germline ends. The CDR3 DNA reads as TGCGCCAGCAACATCAGGAAAGTAAGCCTCTTATATAGCAATCAGCCCCAGCATTTT. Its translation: CASNIRKVSLLYSNQPQHF.

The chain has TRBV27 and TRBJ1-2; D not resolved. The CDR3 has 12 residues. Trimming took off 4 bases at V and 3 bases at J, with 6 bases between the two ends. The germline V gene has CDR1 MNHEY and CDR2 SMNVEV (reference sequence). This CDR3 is CASSSRDYGYTF. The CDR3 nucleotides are TGTGCCAGCAGTTCCCGGGACTATGGCTACACCTTC.

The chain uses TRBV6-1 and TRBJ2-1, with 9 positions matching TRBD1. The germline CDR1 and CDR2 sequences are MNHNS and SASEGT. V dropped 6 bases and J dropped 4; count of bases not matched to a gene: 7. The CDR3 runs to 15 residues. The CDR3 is CASSAGTGSYNEQFF. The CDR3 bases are TGTGCCAGCAGCGCCGGGACAGGGTCGTACAATGAGCAGTTCTTC.

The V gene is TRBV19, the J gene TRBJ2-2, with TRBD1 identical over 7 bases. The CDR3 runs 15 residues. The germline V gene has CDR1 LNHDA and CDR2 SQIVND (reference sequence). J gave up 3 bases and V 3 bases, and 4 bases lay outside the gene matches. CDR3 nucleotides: TGTGCCAGTAGTATCCAGGGGGTACACACCGGGGAGCTGTTTTTT. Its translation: CASSIQGVHTGELFF.

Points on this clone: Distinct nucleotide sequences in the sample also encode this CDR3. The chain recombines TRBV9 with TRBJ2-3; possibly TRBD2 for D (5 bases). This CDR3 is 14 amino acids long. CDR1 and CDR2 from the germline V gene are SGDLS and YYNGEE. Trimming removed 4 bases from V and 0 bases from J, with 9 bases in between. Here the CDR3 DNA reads TGTGCCAGCAGCCCCACGGGGAGCACAGATACGCAGTATTTT. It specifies CASSPTGSTDTQYF.

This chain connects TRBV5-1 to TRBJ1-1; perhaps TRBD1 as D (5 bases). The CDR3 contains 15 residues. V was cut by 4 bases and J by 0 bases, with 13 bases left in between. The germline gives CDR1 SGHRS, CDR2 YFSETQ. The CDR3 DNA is TGCGCCAGCAGCCGCTTAGGGGTTTTGAACACTGAAGCTTTCTTT. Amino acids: CASSRLGVLNTEAFF.

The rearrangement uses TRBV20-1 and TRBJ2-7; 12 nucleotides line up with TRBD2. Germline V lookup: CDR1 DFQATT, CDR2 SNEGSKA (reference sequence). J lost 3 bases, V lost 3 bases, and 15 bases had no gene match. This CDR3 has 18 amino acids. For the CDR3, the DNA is TGCAGTGCTAGTGGACTAGCGGGAAAACTGAGTGGGGGCTACGAGCAGTACTTC. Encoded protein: CSASGLAGKLSGGYEQYF.